The present entry profiles one TCR beta chain with its context. The antigen remains undetermined. Method: immunoSEQ multiplex PCR; TCRdb's copy keeps in-frame clones and lacks some. The sample carries 15,000 to 20,000 clones, 65% to 80% recorded once. CDR1 SGHRS and CDR2 YFSETQ come from the germline V gene. Trimming at V came to 4 bases and at J to 8 bases, leaving 11 bases not matched to a gene. The CDR3 extends over 14 amino acids. This record belongs to a study of T cell clonotyping in hematopoietic cell transplantation. Whole-study results and caveats: Pathologically expanded recipient clonotypes increased progressively from day 30 to day 180 as diversity fell. CD4 and CD8 repertoire contributions could not be separated without sorting.

The sequencing input was peripheral blood mononuclear cells. V gene TRBV5-1 combines with J gene TRBJ1-2; 7 bases are shared with TRBD1. The receptor's source is a man aged 55-75 years in good health. Some clones in this sample may be carry-over from other donors' samples. DNA of the CDR3: TGCGCCAGCAGCCCGAGCGGGACAGAGAGCGGCTACACCTTC. Its translation is CASSPSGTESGYTF.